The clone carrying this T cell receptor beta chain was recorded many times. Its antigen remains unidentified. The CDR3 is 12 residues long. J lost 8 bases, V lost 7 bases, and 6 bases had no gene match. They built TCR cDNA with 5'RACE template switching, a step that put in a universal primer site and UMIs. One entry per CDR3 protein, called by TCRdb with MiXCR from the 5' RACE reads. The sample consists of over 130,000 distinct CDR3 sequences, roughly 8% of them appearing once. The source of the sample is a study of T cells after yellow fever vaccination. About the research overall: Fractions low in cell number were prepared with SMART-Seq v4 Ultra Low Input.

Study-wide results and caveats: Though weaker, the secondary response peaked faster, on day 5 versus 15. Few clonotypes appeared in both CD4 and CD8 compartments.

The specimen was CD4+ T cells sorted from PBMCs, collected 5 days after the yellow fever booster vaccination. The TCR originated in a man younger than 45 who received the YFV17D yellow fever vaccine. The chain joins TRBV12-3 or TRBV12-4 to TRBJ1-2, with TRBD1 matching 8 bases. The CDR3 coding sequence is TGTGCCAGCAAAAGGACAGGGCAGGGCTACACCTTC. Translation: CASKRTGQGYTF.